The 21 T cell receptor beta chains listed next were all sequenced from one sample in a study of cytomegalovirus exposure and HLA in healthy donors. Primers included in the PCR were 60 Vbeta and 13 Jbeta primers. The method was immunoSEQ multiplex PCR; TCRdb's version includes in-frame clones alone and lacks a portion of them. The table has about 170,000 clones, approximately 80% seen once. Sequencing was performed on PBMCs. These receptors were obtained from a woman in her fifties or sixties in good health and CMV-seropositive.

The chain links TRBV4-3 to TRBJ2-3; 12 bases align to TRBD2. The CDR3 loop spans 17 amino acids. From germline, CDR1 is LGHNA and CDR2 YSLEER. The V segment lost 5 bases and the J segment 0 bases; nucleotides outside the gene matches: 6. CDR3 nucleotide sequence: TGCGCCAGCAGCGAAGGACTAGCGGGGACTAGCACAGATACGCAGTATTTT. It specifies CASSEGLAGTSTDTQYF.

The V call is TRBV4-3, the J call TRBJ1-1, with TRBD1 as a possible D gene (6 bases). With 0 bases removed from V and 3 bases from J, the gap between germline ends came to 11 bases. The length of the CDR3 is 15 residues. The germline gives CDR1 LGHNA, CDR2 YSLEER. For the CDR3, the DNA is TGCGCCAGCAGCCAAGAAAGGGGGTCCGACACTGAAGCTTTCTTT. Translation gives CASSQERGSDTEAFF.

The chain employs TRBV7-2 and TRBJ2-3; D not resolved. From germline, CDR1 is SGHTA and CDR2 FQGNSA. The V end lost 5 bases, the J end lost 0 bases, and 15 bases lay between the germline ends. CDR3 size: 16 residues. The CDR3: CASSIAVERSTDTQYF. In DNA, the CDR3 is TGTGCCAGCAGCATCGCGGTGGAGAGGAGCACAGATACGCAGTATTTT.

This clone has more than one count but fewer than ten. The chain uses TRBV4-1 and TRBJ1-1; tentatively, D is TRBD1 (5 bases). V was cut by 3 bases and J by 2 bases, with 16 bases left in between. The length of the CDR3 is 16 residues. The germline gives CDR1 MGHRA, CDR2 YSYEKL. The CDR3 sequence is CASSHNLAGINTEAFF. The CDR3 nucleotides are TGCGCCAGCAGCCATAACCTTGCAGGGATAAACACTGAAGCTTTCTTT.

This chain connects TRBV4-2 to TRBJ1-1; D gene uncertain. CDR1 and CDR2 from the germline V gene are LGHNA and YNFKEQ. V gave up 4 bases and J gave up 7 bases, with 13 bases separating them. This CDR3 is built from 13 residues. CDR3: CASSRIGDFEAFF. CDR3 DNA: TGTGCCAGCAGCCGAATCGGGGATTTTGAAGCTTTCTTT.

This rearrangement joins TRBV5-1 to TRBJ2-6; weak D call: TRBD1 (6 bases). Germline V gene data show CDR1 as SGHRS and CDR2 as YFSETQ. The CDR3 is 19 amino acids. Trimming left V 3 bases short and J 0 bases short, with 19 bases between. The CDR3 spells CASSSKPGQRLSGANVLTF. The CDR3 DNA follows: TGCGCCAGCAGCTCGAAACCGGGACAAAGACTCTCTGGGGCCAACGTCCTGACTTTC.

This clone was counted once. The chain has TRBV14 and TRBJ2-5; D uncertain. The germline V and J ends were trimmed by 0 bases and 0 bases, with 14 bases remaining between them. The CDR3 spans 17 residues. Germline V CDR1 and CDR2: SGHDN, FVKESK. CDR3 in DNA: TGTGCCAGCAGCCAAGATGAGGCGGTCCGGTACCAAGAGACCCAGTACTTC. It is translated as CASSQDEAVRYQETQYF.

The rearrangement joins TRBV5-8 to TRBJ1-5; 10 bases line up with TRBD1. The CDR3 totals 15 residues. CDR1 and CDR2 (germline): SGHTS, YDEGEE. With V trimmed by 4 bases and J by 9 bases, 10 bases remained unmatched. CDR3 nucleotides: TGTGCCAGCAGCACCCCGGGACAGGGGCTCGGGCCCCAGCATTTT. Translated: CASSTPGQGLGPQHF.

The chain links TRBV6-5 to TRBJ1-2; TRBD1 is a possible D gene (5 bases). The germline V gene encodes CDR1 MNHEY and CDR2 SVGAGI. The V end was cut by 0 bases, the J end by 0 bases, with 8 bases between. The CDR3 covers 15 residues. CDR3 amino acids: CASSYSGVANYGYTF. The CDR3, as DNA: TGTGCCAGCAGTTACTCAGGGGTGGCTAACTATGGCTACACCTTC.

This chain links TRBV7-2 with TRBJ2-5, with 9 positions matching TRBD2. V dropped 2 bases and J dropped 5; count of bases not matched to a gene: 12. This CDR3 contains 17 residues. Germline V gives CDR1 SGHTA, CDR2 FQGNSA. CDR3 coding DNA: TGTGCCAGCAGCTTAAGGGGACTAGCACTTCCACGGGAGACCCAGTACTTC. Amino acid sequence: CASSLRGLALPRETQYF.

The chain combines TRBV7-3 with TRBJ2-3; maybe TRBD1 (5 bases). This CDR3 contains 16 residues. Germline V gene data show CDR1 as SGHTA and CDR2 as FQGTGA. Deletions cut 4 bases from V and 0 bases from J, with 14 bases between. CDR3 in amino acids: CASSSIMTESTDTQYF. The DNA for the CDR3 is TGTGCCAGCAGCTCCATAATGACAGAGAGCACAGATACGCAGTATTTT.

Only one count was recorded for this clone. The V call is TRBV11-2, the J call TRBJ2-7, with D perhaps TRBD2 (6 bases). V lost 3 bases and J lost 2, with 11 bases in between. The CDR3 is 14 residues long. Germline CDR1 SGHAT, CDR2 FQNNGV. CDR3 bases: TGTGCCAGCAGCTTGGGCGGGGCGGCCTACGAGCAGTACTTC. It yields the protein CASSLGGAAYEQYF.

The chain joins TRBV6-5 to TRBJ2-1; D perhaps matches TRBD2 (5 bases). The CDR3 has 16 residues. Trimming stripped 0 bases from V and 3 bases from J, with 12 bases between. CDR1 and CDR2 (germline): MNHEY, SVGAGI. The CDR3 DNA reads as TGTGCCAGCAGTTACTCCATAGGAGGAGTCTACAATGAGCAGTTCTTC. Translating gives CASSYSIGGVYNEQFF.

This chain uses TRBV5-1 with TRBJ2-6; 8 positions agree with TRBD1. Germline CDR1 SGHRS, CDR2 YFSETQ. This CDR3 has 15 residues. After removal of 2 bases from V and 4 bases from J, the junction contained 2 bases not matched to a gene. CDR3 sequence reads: CASSLQGEGANVLTF. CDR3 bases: TGCGCCAGCAGCTTACAGGGGGAGGGGGCCAACGTCCTGACTTTC.

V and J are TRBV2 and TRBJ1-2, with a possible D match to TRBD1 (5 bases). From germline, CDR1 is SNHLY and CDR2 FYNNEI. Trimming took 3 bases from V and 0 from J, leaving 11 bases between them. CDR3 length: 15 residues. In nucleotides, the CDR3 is TGTGCCAGCAGTGAGACAGAGCTTCCTAACTATGGCTACACCTTC. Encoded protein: CASSETELPNYGYTF.

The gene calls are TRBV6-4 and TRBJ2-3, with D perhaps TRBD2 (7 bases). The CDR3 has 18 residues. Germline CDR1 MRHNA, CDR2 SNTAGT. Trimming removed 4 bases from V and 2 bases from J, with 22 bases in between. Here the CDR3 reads CASSVPGGYKENTDTQYF. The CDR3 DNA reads TGTGCCAGCAGTGTCCCGGGGGGCTATAAAGAGAACACAGATACGCAGTATTTT.

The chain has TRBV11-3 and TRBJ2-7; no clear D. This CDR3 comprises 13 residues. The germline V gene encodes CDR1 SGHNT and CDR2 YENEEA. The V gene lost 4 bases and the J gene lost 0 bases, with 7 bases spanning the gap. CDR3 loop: CASSSAGSYEQYF. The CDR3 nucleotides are TGTGCCAGCAGCTCAGCAGGCTCCTACGAGCAGTACTTC.

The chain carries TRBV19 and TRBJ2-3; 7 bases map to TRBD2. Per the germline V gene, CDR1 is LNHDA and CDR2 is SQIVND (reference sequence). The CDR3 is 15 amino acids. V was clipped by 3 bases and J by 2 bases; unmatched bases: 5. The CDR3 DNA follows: TGTGCCAGTAGTATGTTAGCGGGTACCACAGATACGCAGTATTTT. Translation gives CASSMLAGTTDTQYF.

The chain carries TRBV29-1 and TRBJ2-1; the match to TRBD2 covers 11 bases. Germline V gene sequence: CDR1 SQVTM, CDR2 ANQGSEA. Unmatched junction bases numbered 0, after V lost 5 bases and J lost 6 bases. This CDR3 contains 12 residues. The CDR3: CSVTSGSNEQFF. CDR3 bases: TGCAGCGTTACTAGCGGGAGCAATGAGCAGTTCTTC.

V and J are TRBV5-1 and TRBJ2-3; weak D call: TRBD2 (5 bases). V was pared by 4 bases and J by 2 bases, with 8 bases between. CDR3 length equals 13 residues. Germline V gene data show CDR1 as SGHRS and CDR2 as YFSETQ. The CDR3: CASSRDTTDTQYF. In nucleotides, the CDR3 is TGCGCCAGCAGCCGGGATACCACAGATACGCAGTATTTT.

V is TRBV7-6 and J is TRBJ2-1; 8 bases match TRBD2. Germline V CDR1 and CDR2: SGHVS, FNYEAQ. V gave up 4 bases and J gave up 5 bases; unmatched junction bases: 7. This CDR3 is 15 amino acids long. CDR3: CASSWSGGAHNEQFF. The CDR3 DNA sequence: TGTGCCAGCAGCTGGTCCGGGGGGGCTCACAATGAGCAGTTCTTC.